This TCR beta chain was sequenced for a study of T cell clones after liver transplantation. The wider study: Three of the eight recipients were HCV-positive; the rest had non-autoimmune, non-viral transplant indications.

Profiling relied on immunoSEQ multiplex PCR, and the TCRdb table lists in-frame clones only, not all of them. The profile shows over 15,000 clones, around 82% of them singletons. Germline loops: CDR1 MNHEY, CDR2 SVGAGI. The CDR3 has 13 amino acids. Deletions cut 5 bases from V and 7 bases from J, with 14 bases between. The sample holds a few counts of this clone. This clonotype was sampled from a human patient who received a liver transplant. Some T cells could come from the graft donor. Source: CD8+ T cells from blood, taken less than 50 months after liver transplant. The V call is TRBV6-5, the J call TRBJ1-2; no clear D. CDR3 nucleotides: TGTGCCAGCAGTCCCAACGTAGAATCTGGCTACACCTTC. Translated: CASSPNVESGYTF.